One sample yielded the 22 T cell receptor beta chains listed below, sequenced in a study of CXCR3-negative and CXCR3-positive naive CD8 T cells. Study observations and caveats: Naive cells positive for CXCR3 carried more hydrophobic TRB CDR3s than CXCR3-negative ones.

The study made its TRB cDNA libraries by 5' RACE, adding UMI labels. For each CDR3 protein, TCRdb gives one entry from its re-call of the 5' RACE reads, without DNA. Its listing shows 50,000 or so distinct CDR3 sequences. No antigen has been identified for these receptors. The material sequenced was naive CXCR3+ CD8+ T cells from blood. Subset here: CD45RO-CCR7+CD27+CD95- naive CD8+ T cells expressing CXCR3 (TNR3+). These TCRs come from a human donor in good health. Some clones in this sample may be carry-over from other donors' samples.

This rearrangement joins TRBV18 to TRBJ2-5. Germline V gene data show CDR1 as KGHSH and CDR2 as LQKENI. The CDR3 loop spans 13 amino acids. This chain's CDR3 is CASSPTAQETQYF.

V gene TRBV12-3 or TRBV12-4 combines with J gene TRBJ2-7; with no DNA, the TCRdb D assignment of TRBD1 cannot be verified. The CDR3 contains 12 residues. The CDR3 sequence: CASTGDSYEQYF.

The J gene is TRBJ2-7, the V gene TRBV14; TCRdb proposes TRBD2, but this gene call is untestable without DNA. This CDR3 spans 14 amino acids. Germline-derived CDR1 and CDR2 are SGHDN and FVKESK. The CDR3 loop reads CASSQAGLSYEQYF.

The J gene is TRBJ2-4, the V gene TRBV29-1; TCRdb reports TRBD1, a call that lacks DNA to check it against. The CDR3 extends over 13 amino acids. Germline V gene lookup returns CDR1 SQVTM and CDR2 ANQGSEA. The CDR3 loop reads CSARTGDENIQYF. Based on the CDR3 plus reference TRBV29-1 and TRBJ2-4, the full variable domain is SAVISQKPSRDICQRGTSLTIQCQVDSQVTMMFWYRQQPGQSLTLIATANQGSEATYESGFVIDKFPISRPNLTFSTLTVSNMSPEDSSIYLCSARTGDENIQYFGAGTRLSVL.

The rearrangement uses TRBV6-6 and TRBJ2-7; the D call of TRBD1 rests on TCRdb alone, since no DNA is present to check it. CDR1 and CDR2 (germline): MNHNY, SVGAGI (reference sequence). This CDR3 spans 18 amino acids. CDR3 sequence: CASSYSRDDPLSSYEQYF.

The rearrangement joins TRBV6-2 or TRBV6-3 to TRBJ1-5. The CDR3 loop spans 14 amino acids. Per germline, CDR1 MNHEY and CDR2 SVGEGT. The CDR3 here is CASSYVVANQPQHF.

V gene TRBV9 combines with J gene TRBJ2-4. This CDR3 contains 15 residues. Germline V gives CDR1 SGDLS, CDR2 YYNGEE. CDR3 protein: CASSVSGLAKNIQYF.

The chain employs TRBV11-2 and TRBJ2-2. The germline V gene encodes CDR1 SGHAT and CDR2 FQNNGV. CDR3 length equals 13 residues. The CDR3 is CASSLSIYGELFF.

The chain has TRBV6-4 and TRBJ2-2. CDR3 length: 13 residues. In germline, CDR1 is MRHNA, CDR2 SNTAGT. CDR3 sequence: CASSDTNTGELFF.

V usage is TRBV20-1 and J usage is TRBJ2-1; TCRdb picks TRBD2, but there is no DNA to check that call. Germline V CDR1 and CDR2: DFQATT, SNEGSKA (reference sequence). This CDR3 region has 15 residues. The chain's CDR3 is CSARVPELASNEQFF.

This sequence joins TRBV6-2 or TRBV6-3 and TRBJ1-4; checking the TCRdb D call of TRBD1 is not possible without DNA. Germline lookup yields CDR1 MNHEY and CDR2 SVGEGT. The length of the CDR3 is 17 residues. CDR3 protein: CASSPFPGGAANEKLFF.

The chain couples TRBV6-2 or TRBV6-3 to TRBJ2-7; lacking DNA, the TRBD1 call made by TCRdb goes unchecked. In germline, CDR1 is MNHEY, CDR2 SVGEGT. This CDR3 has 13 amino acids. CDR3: CASTRDNSYEQYF.

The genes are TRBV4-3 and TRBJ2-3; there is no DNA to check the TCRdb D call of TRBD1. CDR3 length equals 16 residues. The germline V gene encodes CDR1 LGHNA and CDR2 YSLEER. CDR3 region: CASSQKLWGATDTQYF.

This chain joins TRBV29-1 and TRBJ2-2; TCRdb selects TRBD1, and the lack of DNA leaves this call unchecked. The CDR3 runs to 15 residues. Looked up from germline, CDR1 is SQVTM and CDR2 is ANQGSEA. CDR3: CSVFLAGGNTGELFF.

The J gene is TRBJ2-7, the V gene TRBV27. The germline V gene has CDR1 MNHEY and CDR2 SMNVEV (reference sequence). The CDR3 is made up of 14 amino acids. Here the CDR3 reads CASRNQRGSYEQYF.

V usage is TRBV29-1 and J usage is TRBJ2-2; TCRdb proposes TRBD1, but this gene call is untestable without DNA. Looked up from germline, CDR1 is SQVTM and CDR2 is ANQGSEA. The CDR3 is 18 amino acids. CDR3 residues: CSVESWSQAGGYTGELFF.

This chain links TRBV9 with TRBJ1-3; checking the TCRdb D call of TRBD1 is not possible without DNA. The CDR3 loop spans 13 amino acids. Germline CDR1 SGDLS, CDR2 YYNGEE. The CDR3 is CASSAGHGNTIYF.

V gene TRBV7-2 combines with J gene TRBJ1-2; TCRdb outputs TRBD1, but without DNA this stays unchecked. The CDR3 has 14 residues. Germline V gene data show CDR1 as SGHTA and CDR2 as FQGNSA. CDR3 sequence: CASSLEAGNYGYTF. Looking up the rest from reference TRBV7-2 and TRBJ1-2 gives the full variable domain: GAGVSQSPSNKVTEKGKDVELRCDPISGHTALYWYRQSLGQGLEFLIYFQGNSAPDKSGLPSDRFSAERTGGSVSTLTIQRTQQEDSAVYLCASSLEAGNYGYTFGSGTRLTVV.

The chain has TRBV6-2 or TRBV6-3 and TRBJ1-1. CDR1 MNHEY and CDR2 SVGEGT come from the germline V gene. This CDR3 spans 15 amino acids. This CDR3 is CATLSRGDLDTEAFF.

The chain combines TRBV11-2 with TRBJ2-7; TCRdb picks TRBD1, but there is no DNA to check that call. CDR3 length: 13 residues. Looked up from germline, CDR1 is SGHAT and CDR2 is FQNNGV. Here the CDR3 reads CASRHTDSYEQYF. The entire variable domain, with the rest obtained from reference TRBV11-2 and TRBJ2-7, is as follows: EAGVAQSPRYKIIEKRQSVAFWCNPISGHATLYWYQQILGQGPKLLIQFQNNGVVDDSQLPKDRFSAERLKGVDSTLKIQPAKLEDSAVYLCASRHTDSYEQYFGPGTRLTVT.

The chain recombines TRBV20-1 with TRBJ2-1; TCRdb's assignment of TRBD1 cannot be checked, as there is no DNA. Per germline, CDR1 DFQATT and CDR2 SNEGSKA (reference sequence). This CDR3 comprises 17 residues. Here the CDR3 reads CSARGNSGALSYNEQFF.

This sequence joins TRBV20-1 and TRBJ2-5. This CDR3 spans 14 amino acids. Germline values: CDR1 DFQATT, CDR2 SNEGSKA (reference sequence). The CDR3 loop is CSARDRQYQETQYF.